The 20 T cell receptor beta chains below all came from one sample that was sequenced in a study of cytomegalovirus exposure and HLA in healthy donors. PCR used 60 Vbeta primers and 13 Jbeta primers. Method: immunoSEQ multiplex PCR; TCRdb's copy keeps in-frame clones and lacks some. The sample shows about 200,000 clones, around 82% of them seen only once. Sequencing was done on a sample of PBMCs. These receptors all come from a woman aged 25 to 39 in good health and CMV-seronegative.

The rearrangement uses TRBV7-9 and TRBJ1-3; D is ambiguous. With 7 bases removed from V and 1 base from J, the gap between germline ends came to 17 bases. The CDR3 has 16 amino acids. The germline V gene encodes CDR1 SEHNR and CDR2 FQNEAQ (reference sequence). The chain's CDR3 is CASTIAGKGSGNTIYF. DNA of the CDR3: TGTGCCAGCACCATTGCGGGGAAAGGATCTGGAAACACCATATATTTT.

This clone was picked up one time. Here the CDR3 reads CASSPTLRAYEQYF. Here the CDR3 DNA reads TGTGCCAGCAGTCCAACCCTCAGGGCCTACGAGCAGTACTTC. The chain recombines TRBV28 with TRBJ2-7; D is possibly TRBD1 (5 bases). The CDR3 extends over 14 amino acids. Trimming cost V 5 bases and J 2 bases, with 13 bases left between them. Germline V gene lookup returns CDR1 MDHEN and CDR2 SYDVKM. The full variable domain, rest sourced from reference TRBV28 and TRBJ2-7, is DVKVTQSSRYLVKRTGEKVFLECVQDMDHENMFWYRQDPGLGLRLIYFSYDVKMKEKGDIPEGYSVSREKKERFSLILESASTNQTSMYLCASSPTLRAYEQYFGPGTRLTVT.

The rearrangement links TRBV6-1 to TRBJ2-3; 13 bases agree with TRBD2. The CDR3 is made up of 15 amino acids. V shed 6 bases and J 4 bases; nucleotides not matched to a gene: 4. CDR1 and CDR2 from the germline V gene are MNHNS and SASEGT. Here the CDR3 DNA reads TGTGCCAGCAGCGGACTAGCGGGAGTGCCAGATACGCAGTATTTT. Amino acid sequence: CASSGLAGVPDTQYF.

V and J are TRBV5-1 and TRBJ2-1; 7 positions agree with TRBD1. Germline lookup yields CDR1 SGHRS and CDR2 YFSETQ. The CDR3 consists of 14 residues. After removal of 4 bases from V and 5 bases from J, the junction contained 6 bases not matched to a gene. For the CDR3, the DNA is TGCGCCAGCAGCCCCAGGGGGTTGAACAATGAGCAGTTCTTC. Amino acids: CASSPRGLNNEQFF.

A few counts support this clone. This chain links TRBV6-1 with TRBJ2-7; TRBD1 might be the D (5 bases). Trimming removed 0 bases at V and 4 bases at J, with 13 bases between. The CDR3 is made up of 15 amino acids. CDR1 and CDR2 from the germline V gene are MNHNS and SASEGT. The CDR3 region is CASSEASESGYEQYF. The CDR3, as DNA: TGTGCCAGCAGTGAAGCCTCTGAGTCAGGGTACGAGCAGTACTTC.

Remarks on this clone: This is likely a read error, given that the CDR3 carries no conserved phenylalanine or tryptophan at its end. CDR3 nucleotide sequence: TGTGCCAGCAGAGGGGGCTCAGACTATAATTCACCCCTCCACCTT. It specifies CASRGGSDYNSPLHL. The V gene is TRBV5-4, the J gene TRBJ1-6; 7 bases fit TRBD1. The CDR3 length is 15 residues. The J segment lost 3 bases and the V segment lost 5 bases, leaving 5 bases of the junction unmatched. Germline CDR1 and CDR2: SGHNT and YYREEE (reference sequence).

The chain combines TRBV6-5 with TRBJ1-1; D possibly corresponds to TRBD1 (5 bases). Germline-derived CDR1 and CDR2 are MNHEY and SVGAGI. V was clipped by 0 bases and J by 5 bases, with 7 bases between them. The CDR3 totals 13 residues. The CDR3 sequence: CASSYSPGTEAFF. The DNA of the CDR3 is TGTGCCAGCAGTTACTCTCCAGGGACTGAAGCTTTCTTT.

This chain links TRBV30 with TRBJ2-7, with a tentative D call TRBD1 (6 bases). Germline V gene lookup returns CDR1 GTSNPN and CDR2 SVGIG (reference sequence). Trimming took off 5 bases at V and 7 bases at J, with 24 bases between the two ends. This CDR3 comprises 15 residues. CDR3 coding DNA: TGTGCCTGGGGCTGGCGTCGCGAGGATAGGGGGGAGCAGTACTTC. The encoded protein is CAWGWRREDRGEQYF.

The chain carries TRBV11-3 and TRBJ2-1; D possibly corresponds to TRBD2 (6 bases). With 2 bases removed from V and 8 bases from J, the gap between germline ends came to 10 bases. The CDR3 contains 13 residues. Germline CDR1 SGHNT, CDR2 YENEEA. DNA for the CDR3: TGTGCCAGCAGCTTATTTCCGGGGGATGAGCAGTTCTTC. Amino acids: CASSLFPGDEQFF.

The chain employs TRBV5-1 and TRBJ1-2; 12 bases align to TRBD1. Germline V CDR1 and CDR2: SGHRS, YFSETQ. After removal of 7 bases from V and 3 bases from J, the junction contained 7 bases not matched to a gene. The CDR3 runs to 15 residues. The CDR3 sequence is CASRGTGGAHYGYTF. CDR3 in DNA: TGCGCCAGCCGCGGGACAGGGGGCGCACACTATGGCTACACCTTC.

CDR3 loop: CAWGTGAGGDTQYF. CDR3 DNA sequence: TGTGCCTGGGGAACAGGGGCGGGTGGGGATACGCAGTATTTT. The chain joins TRBV30 to TRBJ2-3; 7 bases are a match to TRBD1. The CDR3 totals 14 residues. Trimming took 5 bases from V and 6 from J; bases not matched to a gene: 11. CDR1 is GTSNPN, CDR2 SVGIG, per germline (reference sequence). The full variable domain, rest sourced from reference TRBV30 and TRBJ2-3, is SQTIHQWPATLVQPVGSPLSLECTVEGTSNPNLYWYRQAAGRGLQLLFYSVGIGQISSEVPQNLSASRPQDRQFILSSKKLLLSDSGFYLCAWGTGAGGDTQYFGPGTRLTVL.

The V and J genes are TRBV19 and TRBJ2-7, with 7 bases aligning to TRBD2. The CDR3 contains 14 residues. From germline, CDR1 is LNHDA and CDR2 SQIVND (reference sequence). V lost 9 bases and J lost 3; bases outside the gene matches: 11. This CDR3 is CASSFGTNLYEQYF. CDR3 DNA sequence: TGTGCCAGCTCCTTCGGGACTAACCTCTACGAGCAGTACTTC.

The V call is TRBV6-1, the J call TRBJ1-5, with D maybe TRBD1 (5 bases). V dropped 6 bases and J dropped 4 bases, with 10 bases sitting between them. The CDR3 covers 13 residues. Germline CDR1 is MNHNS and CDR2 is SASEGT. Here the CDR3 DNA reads TGTGCCAGCAGCTCCAGGACAAATCAGCCCCAGCATTTT. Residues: CASSSRTNQPQHF.

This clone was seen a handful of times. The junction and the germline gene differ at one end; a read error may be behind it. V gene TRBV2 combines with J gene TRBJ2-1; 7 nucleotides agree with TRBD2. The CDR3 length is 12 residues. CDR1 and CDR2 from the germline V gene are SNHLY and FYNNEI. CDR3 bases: TGTGCCAGCAGGGAAGTCGGACTAGAACTATTCTTC. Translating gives CASREVGLELFF.

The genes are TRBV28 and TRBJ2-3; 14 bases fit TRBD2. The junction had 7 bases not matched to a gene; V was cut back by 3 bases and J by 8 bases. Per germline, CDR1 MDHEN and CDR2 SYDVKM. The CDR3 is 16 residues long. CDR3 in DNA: TGTGCCAGCAGTTTCCTCGGGACTAGCGGGAGCGGTACGCAGTATTTT. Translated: CASSFLGTSGSGTQYF.

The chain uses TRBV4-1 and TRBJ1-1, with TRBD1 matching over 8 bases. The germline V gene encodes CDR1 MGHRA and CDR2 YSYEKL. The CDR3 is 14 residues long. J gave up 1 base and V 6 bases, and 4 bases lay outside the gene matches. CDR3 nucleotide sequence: TGCGCCAGCAGACAGGGACAGGCGAACACTGAAGCTTTCTTT. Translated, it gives CASRQGQANTEAFF.

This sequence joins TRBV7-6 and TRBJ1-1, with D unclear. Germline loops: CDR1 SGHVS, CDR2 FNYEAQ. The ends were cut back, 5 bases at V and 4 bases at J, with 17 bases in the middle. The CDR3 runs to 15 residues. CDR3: CASSPSPPEGTEAFF. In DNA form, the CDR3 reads TGTGCCAGCAGCCCGAGCCCTCCCGAGGGCACTGAAGCTTTCTTT.

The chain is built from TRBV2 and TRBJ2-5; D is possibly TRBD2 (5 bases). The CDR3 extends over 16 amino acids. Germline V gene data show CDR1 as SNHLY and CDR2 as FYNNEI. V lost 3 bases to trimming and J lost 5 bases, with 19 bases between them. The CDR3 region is CASSDGKHAFAETQYF. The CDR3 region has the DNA TGTGCCAGCAGTGACGGGAAACATGCCTTTGCGGAGACCCAGTACTTC. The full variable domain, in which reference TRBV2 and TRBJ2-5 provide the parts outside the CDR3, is EPEVTQTPSHQVTQMGQEVILRCVPISNHLYFYWYRQILGQKVEFLVSFYNNEISEKSEIFDDQFSVERPDGSNFTLKIRSTKLEDSAMYFCASSDGKHAFAETQYFGPGTRLLVL.

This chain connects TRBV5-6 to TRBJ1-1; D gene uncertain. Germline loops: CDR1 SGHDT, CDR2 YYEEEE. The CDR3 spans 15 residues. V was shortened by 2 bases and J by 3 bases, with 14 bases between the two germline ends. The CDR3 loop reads CASSFGGVMDTEAFF. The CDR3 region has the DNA TGTGCCAGCAGCTTCGGCGGGGTTATGGACACTGAAGCTTTCTTT.

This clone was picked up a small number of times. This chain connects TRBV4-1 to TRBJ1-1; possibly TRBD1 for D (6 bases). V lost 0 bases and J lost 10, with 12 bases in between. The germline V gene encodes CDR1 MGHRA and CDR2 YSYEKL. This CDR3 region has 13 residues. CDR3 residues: CASSQDRGSRAFF. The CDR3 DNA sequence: TGCGCCAGCAGCCAAGATAGGGGGAGCCGAGCTTTCTTT.